Sequencing of this TCR beta chain was carried out in a study of identical twins. Germline loops: CDR1 MNHEY, CDR2 SMNVEV (reference sequence). V was trimmed by 2 bases and J by 2 bases, leaving 4 bases between them. The CDR3 covers 13 residues. This clonotype has a count of ten or more. Its antigen is undetermined. cDNA carried unique molecular identifiers, and a universal primer site was added by template switching. TCRdb ran MiXCR on the 5' RACE reads and lists one entry per CDR3 protein. The data show roughly 630,000 distinct CDR3 sequences, under 8.5% seen once. Study findings and constraints: Sequences that were beta out-of-frame showed weaker excess twin sharing. The analysis was cross-sectional rather than longitudinal within donors.

The sample was also linked to a second study, of yellow fever vaccine responses in identical twins. That source notes: Twins' vaccine T cell responses reportedly seemed partly convergent and partly personalized.

The chain recombines TRBV27 with TRBJ2-1; no clear D. The sample was PBMCs. The sequence derives from a woman aged 18-29 years in good health. CDR3 amino acids: CASSLAPYNEQFF. CDR3 coding DNA: TGTGCCAGCAGTTTAGCCCCCTACAATGAGCAGTTCTTC.